The 7 T cell receptor beta chains presented below share a single source sample, sequenced in a study of immune heterogeneity within non-small cell lung tumors. The template for each sample was roughly 610 ng of genomic DNA, which had been extracted from bulk tumor tissue. Several widely spaced biopsies per primary tumor were taken during surgery. The patients were newly diagnosed with non-small cell lung cancer, had not been treated, and had curative surgery. TCR beta CDR3 amplification used multiplex PCR with 32 V and 13 J primers. TCRdb recomputed calls from the multiplex PCR reads with MiXCR, one row per CDR3 protein. The table includes approximately 29,000 distinct CDR3 sequences, less than 35% detected once. The sequenced sample was lung tumor tissue. The receptor source for this set is a man between 35 and 55 years old with non-small cell lung cancer.

The chain recombines TRBV4-1 with TRBJ2-7; 12 nucleotides align to TRBD2. Losses at the gene ends were 1 base for V and 3 bases for J; bases not matched to a gene: 7. The germline V gene encodes CDR1 MGHRA and CDR2 YSYEKL. The CDR3 totals 17 residues. The CDR3 sequence is CASSQVASGRGFYEQYF. CDR3 nucleotide sequence: TGCGCCAGCAGCCAAGTGGCTAGCGGGAGGGGATTCTACGAGCAGTACTTC.

The chain recombines TRBV29-1 with TRBJ2-5; 8 nucleotides line up with TRBD2. Germline V CDR1 and CDR2: SQVTM, ANQGSEA. The CDR3 runs to 12 residues. The V segment lost 4 bases and the J segment 4 bases; nucleotides outside the gene matches: 2. CDR3: CSVGLAGETQYF. The CDR3 nucleotides are TGCAGCGTTGGGCTAGCGGGAGAGACCCAGTACTTC.

This clonotype has ten or more counts. The V gene is TRBV12-3 or TRBV12-4, the J gene TRBJ1-1; D call uncertain. This CDR3 has 11 residues. V lost 8 bases and J 1 base, leaving 5 bases between the germline ends. The chain's CDR3 is CASRENTEAFF. CDR3 nucleotides: TGTGCCAGCCGCGAGAACACTGAAGCTTTCTTT.

On this clonotype itself: A read error may produce the germline difference seen at one junction end. This chain joins TRBV12-3 or TRBV12-4 and TRBJ2-5, with TRBD2 matching over 10 bases. This CDR3 is built from 15 residues. In DNA, the CDR3 is TGTGCCAGCAGTTCCCTAGCGGGAGTGGTTGAGACCCAGCACTTC. Amino acid sequence: CASSSLAGVVETQHF.

The V gene is TRBV9, the J gene TRBJ1-2; a weak D match, TRBD1 (6 bases). Trimming took 0 bases from V and 4 from J, leaving 13 bases between them. The CDR3 runs to 15 residues. Germline CDR1 SGDLS, CDR2 YYNGEE. The CDR3 spells CASSVESRGSYGYTF. In DNA, the CDR3 is TGTGCCAGCAGCGTAGAATCCAGGGGTAGCTATGGCTACACCTTC.

With respect to this clonotype: This clone may be a read error of a much larger clone one base away. The rearrangement links TRBV6-2 or TRBV6-3 to TRBJ1-1; D is perhaps TRBD1 (5 bases). From germline, CDR1 is MNHEY and CDR2 SVGEGT. There are 13 residues in the CDR3. This CDR3 is CASSVGPRAEALF. The DNA for the CDR3 is TGTGCCAGCAGTGTGGGACCGAGAGCTGAAGCTTTGTTT.

This clonotype appeared many times. The gene calls are TRBV12-3 or TRBV12-4 and TRBJ2-7, with D unclear. This CDR3 has 11 amino acids. The V end was cut by 6 bases, the J end by 3 bases, with 6 bases between. The CDR3 protein is CASRLNYEQYF. In DNA form, the CDR3 reads TGTGCCAGCAGACTGAACTACGAGCAGTACTTC.